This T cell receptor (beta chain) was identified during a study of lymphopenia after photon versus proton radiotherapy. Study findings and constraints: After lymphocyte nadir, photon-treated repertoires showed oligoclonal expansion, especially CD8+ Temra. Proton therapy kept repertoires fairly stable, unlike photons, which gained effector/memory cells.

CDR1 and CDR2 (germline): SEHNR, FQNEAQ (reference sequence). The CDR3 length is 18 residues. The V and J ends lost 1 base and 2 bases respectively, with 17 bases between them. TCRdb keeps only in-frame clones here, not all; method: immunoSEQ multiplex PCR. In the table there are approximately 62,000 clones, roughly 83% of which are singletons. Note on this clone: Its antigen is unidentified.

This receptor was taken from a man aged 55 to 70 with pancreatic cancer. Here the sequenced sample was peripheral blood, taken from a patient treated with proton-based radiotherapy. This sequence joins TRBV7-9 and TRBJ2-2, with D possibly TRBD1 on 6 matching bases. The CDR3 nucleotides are TGTGCCAGCAGCTTAGAGGGAACCAGGGGTACCAACACCGGGGAGCTGTTTTTT. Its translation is CASSLEGTRGTNTGELFF.